This TCR beta chain was identified during a study of blood T cell repertoires in COVID-19. The overall study: Sample material is recorded as cDNA or gDNA derived from T cells, B-cell-depleted T cells, or PBMCs.

In the original analysis: Reference gene primers were amplified, and this amplification served to estimate nucleated cell counts. TCRdb's copy holds only in-frame clones and misses some; the assay was immunoSEQ multiplex PCR. The V and J calls and clone size come from that table; D and trimming were worked out from the DNA. The sample shows a few hundred thousand clones, 86% of them seen only once. This CDR3 contains 15 residues. Germline CDR1 is SGHRS and CDR2 is YFSETQ. The V end lost 4 bases, the J end lost 6 bases, and 17 bases lay between the germline ends. This sequence joins TRBV5-1 and TRBJ1-5, with a weak D call TRBD1 (6 bases). The source material was peripheral blood. The origin of this receptor is a woman aged 45-60 years with acute or convalescent COVID-19. The CDR3 DNA reads as TGCGCCAGCAGCCCCTTGGGGGGGGCGGGTCAGCCCCAGCATTTT. Protein product: CASSPLGGAGQPQHF. The full variable domain, its missing parts supplied by reference TRBV5-1 and TRBJ1-5, is KAGVTQTPRYLIKTRGQQVTLSCSPISGHRSVSWYQQTPGQGLQFLFEYFSETQRNKGNFPGRFSGRQFSNSRSEMNVSTLELGDSALYLCASSPLGGAGQPQHFGDGTRLSIL.